This TCR beta chain derives from a study of T-cell reconstitution after alpha-beta-depleted transplantation in children. TCRbeta library preparation incorporated unique molecular identifiers. One entry per CDR3 protein, called by TCRdb with MiXCR from the PCR reads. The table has some 640,000 distinct CDR3 sequences, over 15% seen once. This clonotype was counted ten times or more. J lost 0 bases, V lost 5 bases, and 9 bases had no gene match. Germline lookup yields CDR1 DFQATT and CDR2 SNEGSKA (reference sequence). The CDR3 is made up of 16 amino acids. This sample comprised PBMCs from the stem cell graft donor, obtained from the stem cell graft. The chain couples TRBV20-1 to TRBJ1-5; 8 bases agree with TRBD1. The receptor was isolated from a human donor who donated a stem cell graft to a child with acute myeloid leukemia. The CDR3 spells CSARKRTGSSNQPQHF. In DNA, the CDR3 is TGCAGTGCTCGAAAACGGACAGGGAGTAGCAATCAGCCCCAGCATTTT.